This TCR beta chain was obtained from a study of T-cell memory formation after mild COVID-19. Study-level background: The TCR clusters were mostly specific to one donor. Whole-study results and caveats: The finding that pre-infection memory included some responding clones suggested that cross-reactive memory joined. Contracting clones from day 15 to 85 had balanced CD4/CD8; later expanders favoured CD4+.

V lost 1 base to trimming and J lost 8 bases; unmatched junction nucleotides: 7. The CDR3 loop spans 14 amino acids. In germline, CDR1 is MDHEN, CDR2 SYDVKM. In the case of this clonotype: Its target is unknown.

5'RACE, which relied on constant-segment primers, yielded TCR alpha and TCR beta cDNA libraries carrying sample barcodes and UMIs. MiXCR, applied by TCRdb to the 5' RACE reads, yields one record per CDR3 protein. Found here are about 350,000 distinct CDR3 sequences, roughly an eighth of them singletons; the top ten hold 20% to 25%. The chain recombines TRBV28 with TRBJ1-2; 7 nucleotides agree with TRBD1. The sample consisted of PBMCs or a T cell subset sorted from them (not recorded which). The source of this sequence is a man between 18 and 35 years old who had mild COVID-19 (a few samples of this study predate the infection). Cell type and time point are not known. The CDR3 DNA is TGTGCCAGCAGTTTATATCGACAGGGATGGGGCTACACCTTC. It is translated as CASSLYRQGWGYTF.